This TCR beta chain was sequenced in a study of blood T cell repertoires in COVID-19. Seattle patients were enrolled while actively infected and followed longitudinally. In the study's own analysis: Amplified reference gene primers provided the basis for estimating nucleated cell counts. The method was immunoSEQ multiplex PCR; TCRdb's version includes in-frame clones alone and lacks a portion of them. For V, J and clone size, that table is used; D and trimming come from the DNA. The data hold some 200,000 clones, with 80% to 85% observed a single time. Germline V gene data show CDR1 as LGHNA and CDR2 as YNFKEQ. Trimming removed 4 bases from V and 8 bases from J, with 17 bases in between. The CDR3 runs 15 residues.

Material for sequencing was peripheral blood. The chain combines TRBV4-2 with TRBJ1-4, with a possible D match to TRBD1 (5 bases). The clonotype comes from a woman aged 70 to 79 with COVID-19, enrolled during active disease. The CDR3 sequence is CASSRQVAGGEKLFF. In DNA, the CDR3 is TGTGCCAGCAGCCGCCAGGTTGCGGGGGGAGAAAAACTGTTTTTT.